These T cell receptor beta chains were read from a single sample in a study of T cells in Graves' hyperthyroidism and ophthalmopathy. TCRdb fed the multiplex PCR reads into MiXCR, producing one record per CDR3 protein. The repertoire includes over 700,000 distinct CDR3 sequences, under 20% of them detected once, and roughly 17% sits in the top ten. Sequenced material: blood. The origin of the receptors is a woman between 50 and 59 years old with Graves' hyperthyroidism that later progressed to Graves' ophthalmopathy. The CDR3 runs from the conserved cysteine through the conserved F or W. A D gene is named only where the DNA matches it firmly. Size tells how often a clone was seen (once, few, many) or the class of an expanded clone, and some rows leave it out.

J gene: TRBJ2-1; clone size: -; V gene: TRBV30; D gene: TRBD1; CDR3 protein: CAWSFKGANEQFF; CDR3 DNA: TGTGCCTGGAGTTTCAAGGGGGCCAATGAGCAGTTCTTC
J gene: TRBJ2-1; clone size: -; V gene: TRBV7-9; D gene: TRBD2; CDR3 protein: CASSLGTSGGERYNEQFF; CDR3 DNA: TGTGCCAGCAGCTTGGGGACTAGCGGGGGGGAACGCTACAATGAGCAGTTCTTC
J gene: TRBJ2-7; clone size: -; V gene: TRBV6-1; D gene: -; CDR3 protein: CASNPRGFLDYEQYF; CDR3 DNA: TGTGCCAGCAACCCGAGGGGGTTTCTAGACTACGAGCAGTACTTC
J gene: TRBJ1-5; clone size: few; V gene: TRBV6-2/TRBV6-3; D gene: -; CDR3 protein: CASSYSDTERPQHF; CDR3 DNA: TGTGCCAGCAGTTACTCGGACACGGAGAGGCCCCAGCATTTT
J gene: TRBJ1-1; clone size: many; V gene: TRBV3-1; D gene: -; CDR3 protein: CASSQVLSTEAFF; CDR3 DNA: TGTGCCAGCAGCCAAGTTCTGAGCACTGAAGCTTTCTTT
J gene: TRBJ1-6; clone size: many; V gene: TRBV7-9; D gene: -; CDR3 protein: CASSLQGTYNSPLHF; CDR3 DNA: TGTGCCAGCAGCTTACAGGGAACCTATAATTCACCCCTCCACTTT
J gene: TRBJ2-5; clone size: many; V gene: TRBV30; D gene: -; CDR3 protein: CAWSVRGGAGTQYF; CDR3 DNA: TGTGCCTGGAGTGTACGTGGGGGCGCGGGGACCCAGTACTTC
J gene: TRBJ1-1; clone size: many; V gene: TRBV2; D gene: -; CDR3 protein: CASSEAFF; CDR3 DNA: TGTGCCAGCAGTGAAGCTTTCTTT
J gene: TRBJ1-5; clone size: many; V gene: TRBV3-1; D gene: -; CDR3 protein: CASSQDLAYDQPQHF; CDR3 DNA: TGTGCCAGCAGCCAAGATCTGGCATATGATCAGCCCCAGCATTTT
J gene: TRBJ1-3; clone size: -; V gene: TRBV18; D gene: -; CDR3 protein: CASSPRGPQTEGNAIYF; CDR3 DNA: TGTGCCAGCTCACCACGGGGGCCACAGACAGAGGGAAACGCCATATATTTT
J gene: TRBJ1-5; clone size: few; V gene: TRBV7-9; D gene: -; CDR3 protein: CASSPVASSNQPQHF; CDR3 DNA: TGTGCCAGCAGCCCAGTGGCGTCTAGCAATCAGCCCCAGCATTTT
J gene: TRBJ1-5; clone size: -; V gene: TRBV28; D gene: -; CDR3 protein: CASSWYNQPQHF; CDR3 DNA: TGTGCCAGCAGTTGGTATAATCAGCCCCAGCATTTT
J gene: TRBJ1-1; clone size: -; V gene: TRBV7-6; D gene: -; CDR3 protein: CASSPTRSGGTEAFF; CDR3 DNA: TGTGCCAGCAGCCCAACCAGGTCGGGCGGCACTGAAGCTTTCTTT
J gene: TRBJ2-7; clone size: -; V gene: TRBV5-6; D gene: TRBD1; CDR3 protein: CASSSWTGYEQYF; CDR3 DNA: TGTGCCAGCAGCTCATGGACAGGCTACGAGCAGTACTTC
J gene: TRBJ2-2; clone size: -; V gene: TRBV15; D gene: TRBD2; CDR3 protein: CATSGGDNTGELFF; CDR3 DNA: TGTGCCACCAGCGGGGGGGACAACACCGGGGAGCTGTTTTTT
J gene: TRBJ2-3; clone size: -; V gene: TRBV30; D gene: TRBD2; CDR3 protein: CAWSESTSGNTDTQYF; CDR3 DNA: TGTGCCTGGAGTGAGAGCACTAGCGGAAACACAGATACGCAGTATTTT